Below are 31 T cell receptor beta chains sequenced from a single sample in a study of T cell repertoires in cytomegalovirus infection. Their antigens are not known. TCRdb called the reads again in MiXCR, with one record for every CDR3 protein. The sample records approximately 730,000 distinct CDR3 sequences, 30% to 35% being singletons. The input for sequencing was cultured PBMCs, taken from culture after CMV antigen stimulation. The source is a human donor in good health (CMV status not recorded). Some clones in this sample may be carry-over from other donors' samples.

Written as DNA, the CDR3 is TGTGCCATCAGTGAGTCGTATTCCGGGACAGGGGTAATCAGCTATGGCTACACCTTC. Protein sequence: CAISESYSGTGVISYGYTF. The chain combines TRBV10-3 with TRBJ1-2; 10 nucleotides agree with TRBD1. CDR3 size: 19 residues. Trimming cost V 0 bases and J 4 bases; bases outside gene matches: 14. Germline CDR1 and CDR2: ENHRY and SYGVKD.

The chain is built from TRBV4-1 and TRBJ1-2; weak D call: TRBD1 (5 bases). V lost 2 bases and J lost 5, with 12 bases in between. This CDR3 has 14 residues. In germline, CDR1 is MGHRA, CDR2 YSYEKL. The CDR3 sequence: CASSQNPGVYGYTF. The DNA of the CDR3 is TGCGCCAGCAGCCAAAACCCGGGGGTATATGGCTACACCTTC.

V gene TRBV5-1 combines with J gene TRBJ2-3; TRBD1 matches at 9 bases. CDR3 length: 15 amino acids. Per the germline V gene, CDR1 is SGHRS and CDR2 is YFSETQ. Trimming took 2 bases from V and 5 from J; bases not matched to a gene: 6. CDR3 coding DNA: TGCGCCAGCAGCTTACAGGGGGCAAGTGGAGATACGCAGTATTTT. Amino acid sequence: CASSLQGASGDTQYF.

This clonotype occurred many times. The chain links TRBV7-9 to TRBJ1-3; no reliable D call. The CDR3 covers 15 residues. V was shortened by 5 bases and J by 3 bases, with 14 bases between the two germline ends. Germline loops: CDR1 SEHNR, CDR2 FQNEAQ (reference sequence). CDR3 region: CASSHQATDGNTIYF. CDR3 coding DNA: TGTGCCAGCAGCCATCAAGCGACGGATGGAAACACCATATATTTT.

This CDR3 is CASSPSHGRYEQYF. The CDR3, as DNA: TGTGCCAGCAGTCCCAGCCACGGTCGGTACGAGCAGTACTTC. The rearrangement joins TRBV6-1 to TRBJ2-7; D is ambiguous. V was clipped by 5 bases and J by 4 bases, with 15 bases between them. Germline V CDR1 and CDR2: MNHNS, SASEGT. CDR3 length: 14 amino acids.

The chain couples TRBV25-1 to TRBJ2-5, with D perhaps TRBD1 or TRBD2 (5 bases each). Germline CDR1 and CDR2: MGHDK and SYGVNS. Trimming took 3 bases from V and 5 from J, leaving 10 bases between them. This CDR3 has 13 residues. As DNA, the CDR3 is TGTGCCAGCAGTGAGGCAGGGAGCGAGACCCAGTACTTC. Its translation: CASSEAGSETQYF. The whole variable domain, filled in from reference TRBV25-1 and TRBJ2-5, reads EADIYQTPRYLVIGTGKKITLECSQTMGHDKMYWYQQDPGMELHLIHYSYGVNSTEKGDLSSESTVSRIRTEHFPLTLESARPSHTSQYLCASSEAGSETQYFGPGTRLLVL.

This clonotype turned up a few times. CDR3 nucleotides: TGCAGTGCTAGAATTCAGGGGACAGAAGCTTTCTTT. Translated, it gives CSARIQGTEAFF. This rearrangement joins TRBV20-1 to TRBJ1-1; perhaps TRBD1 as D (6 bases). In germline, CDR1 is DFQATT, CDR2 SNEGSKA (reference sequence). CDR3 length: 12 amino acids. Trimming shortened V by 2 bases and J by 8 bases, and 12 bases separated the two germline ends.

This clonotype was counted a few times. V gene TRBV29-1 combines with J gene TRBJ1-1; weak D call: TRBD1 (6 bases). Trimming stripped 6 bases from V and 4 bases from J, with 21 bases between. This CDR3 contains 15 residues. Germline CDR1 is SQVTM and CDR2 is ANQGSEA. CDR3 loop: CSVAGGGRLGTEAFF. As DNA, the CDR3 is TGCAGCGTCGCCGGGGGGGGCCGCCTGGGCACTGAAGCTTTCTTT.

J is TRBJ2-3 and V is TRBV19, with 7 bases that match TRBD2. The CDR3 runs 14 residues. V lost 3 bases to trimming and J lost 1 base; unmatched junction nucleotides: 1. Germline values: CDR1 LNHDA, CDR2 SQIVND (reference sequence). CDR3 in amino acids: CASSIRGGTDTQYF. In DNA, the CDR3 is TGTGCCAGTAGTATTCGGGGGGGCACAGATACGCAGTATTTT. The full variable domain, rest sourced from reference TRBV19 and TRBJ2-3, is DGGITQSPKYLFRKEGQNVTLSCEQNLNHDAMYWYRQDPGQGLRLIYYSQIVNDFQKGDIAEGYSVSREKKESFPLTVTSAQKNPTAFYLCASSIRGGTDTQYFGPGTRLTVL.

Note on this clonotype: This may stem from a read error, because a much larger clone lies one nucleotide away. The gene calls are TRBV7-8 and TRBJ2-5, with D possibly being TRBD1 or TRBD2 (5 bases each). This CDR3 has 14 residues. Germline values: CDR1 SGHVS, CDR2 FQNEAQ. The V gene lost 4 bases and the J gene lost 9 bases, with 18 bases spanning the gap. Here the CDR3 reads CASSSLSETAAQYF. The DNA of the CDR3 is TGTGCCAGCAGCTCACTTTCCGAGACAGCGGCCCAGTACTTC.

The V and J genes are TRBV11-2 and TRBJ2-1; the match to TRBD2 covers 8 bases. The CDR3 loop spans 16 amino acids. With V trimmed by 1 base and J by 10 bases, 12 bases remained unmatched. Germline assignment: CDR1 SGHAT and CDR2 FQNNGV. CDR3 DNA sequence: TGTGCCAGCAGCTTAGCGGGTCTAGCGGGTTTTCTCGAGCAGTTCTTC. Encoded protein: CASSLAGLAGFLEQFF.

This chain links TRBV7-9 with TRBJ2-1; the match to TRBD2 covers 10 bases. CDR1 and CDR2 from the germline V gene are SEHNR and FQNEAQ (reference sequence). This CDR3 contains 16 residues. J lost 9 bases, V lost 4 bases, and 12 bases had no gene match. The CDR3 loop is CASSSAGLAEGGEQFF. CDR3 sequence (DNA): TGTGCCAGCAGCTCAGCAGGACTAGCGGAGGGCGGTGAGCAGTTCTTC.

The V and J genes are TRBV19 and TRBJ2-1, with TRBD2 identical over 12 bases. CDR1 is LNHDA and CDR2 is SQIVND in the germline V gene (reference sequence). Trimming took 0 bases from V and 0 from J; bases not matched to a gene: 6. CDR3 length equals 19 residues. The CDR3 protein is CASSIDASGGAGSYNEQFF. CDR3 nucleotides: TGTGCCAGTAGTATAGATGCTAGCGGGGGGGCGGGCTCCTACAATGAGCAGTTCTTC.

Ten or more counts support this clonotype. The rearrangement joins TRBV7-2 to TRBJ2-7; no clear D. V shed 5 bases and J shed 2 bases, with 16 bases lying between them. CDR1 is SGHTA, CDR2 FQGNSA, per germline. This CDR3 has 15 amino acids. CDR3 DNA: TGTGCCAGCAGCCCCCGTAGGGAACGGACCTACGAGCAGTACTTC. Translating gives CASSPRRERTYEQYF.

The chain is built from TRBV10-3 and TRBJ2-6; D is tentatively TRBD1 or TRBD2 (5 bases each). This CDR3 is built from 17 residues. The V end was cut by 2 bases, the J end by 2 bases, with 13 bases between. CDR1 ENHRY and CDR2 SYGVKD come from the germline V gene. CDR3 amino acids: CAISETRGTTGANVLTF. The CDR3 bases are TGTGCCATCAGTGAGACTCGGGGCACAACTGGGGCCAACGTCCTGACTTTC.

This clonotype was detected many times. The chain couples TRBV12-3 or TRBV12-4 to TRBJ1-2, with D maybe TRBD1 (6 bases). CDR3 length: 14 residues. The V gene lost 5 bases and the J gene lost 0 bases, with 10 bases spanning the gap. CDR3 residues: CASSPQGANYGYTF. The DNA for the CDR3 is TGTGCCAGCAGTCCACAGGGAGCTAACTATGGCTACACCTTC.

The chain employs TRBV12-3 or TRBV12-4 and TRBJ2-1, with 8 bases matching TRBD2. There are 12 residues in the CDR3. J lost 6 bases, V lost 6 bases, and 1 base had no gene match. CDR3 in amino acids: CASRSGGNEQFF. The CDR3 DNA is TGTGCCAGCAGGAGCGGGGGCAATGAGCAGTTCTTC.

The DNA for the CDR3 is TGTGCCAGCAGTGAAGACCGACAGGTCTATGGCTACACCTTC. Translated: CASSEDRQVYGYTF. The chain combines TRBV2 with TRBJ1-2; TRBD1 is a possible D gene (6 bases). This CDR3 has 14 residues. V gave up 1 base and J gave up 4 bases, with 10 bases separating them. Germline lookup yields CDR1 SNHLY and CDR2 FYNNEI.

The chain has TRBV20-1 and TRBJ2-3, with TRBD2 identical over 7 bases. Germline trimming cut 4 bases from V and 6 bases from J; bases unmatched to any gene: 7. The CDR3 is 13 amino acids. Germline lookup yields CDR1 DFQATT and CDR2 SNEGSKA (reference sequence). The CDR3 sequence: CSATRTSVDTQYF. The CDR3 DNA reads TGCAGTGCTACCCGGACTAGTGTGGATACGCAGTATTTT.

The rearrangement joins TRBV6-2 or TRBV6-3 to TRBJ2-4; no firm D call. The germline V gene encodes CDR1 MNHEY and CDR2 SVGEGT. CDR3 length: 14 residues. V shed 6 bases and J shed 2 bases, with 11 bases lying between them. CDR3 protein: CASRALSTKNIQYF. The DNA for the CDR3 is TGTGCCAGCAGAGCTCTGTCCACCAAAAACATTCAGTACTTC.

The chain couples TRBV19 to TRBJ2-2; no definite D call. Trimming left V 7 bases short and J 1 base short, with 16 bases between. Germline V CDR1 and CDR2: LNHDA, SQIVND (reference sequence). The CDR3 extends over 16 amino acids. CDR3 amino acids: CASTPLGARNTGELFF. The CDR3 bases are TGTGCCAGTACCCCTCTCGGAGCGAGGAACACCGGGGAGCTGTTTTTT.

This clonotype was counted ten times or more. This sequence joins TRBV7-2 and TRBJ2-2, with no clear D. V was cut by 0 bases and J by 7 bases, with 0 bases left in between. The CDR3 length is 11 residues. The germline V gene encodes CDR1 SGHTA and CDR2 FQGNSA. This CDR3 reads CASSLAGELFF. Written as DNA, the CDR3 is TGTGCCAGCAGCTTAGCCGGGGAGCTGTTTTTT.

This chain links TRBV20-1 with TRBJ2-5, with a possible D match to TRBD2 (7 bases). Looked up from germline, CDR1 is DFQATT and CDR2 is SNEGSKA (reference sequence). V shed 6 bases and J shed 5 bases, with 19 bases lying between them. CDR3 length: 14 amino acids. The CDR3, as DNA: TGCAGTGCCGAAAGGGGGGGCGCGGGGGAGACCCAGTACTTC. This translates into CSAERGGAGETQYF.

V and J are TRBV7-2 and TRBJ2-7; D may be TRBD2 (6 bases). The CDR3 runs 14 residues. Germline assignment: CDR1 SGHTA and CDR2 FQGNSA. V was shortened by 5 bases and J by 5 bases, with 16 bases between the two germline ends. CDR3 sequence (DNA): TGTGCCAGCAGCCCGGGACTTCCCAACCACGAGCAGTACTTC. Protein: CASSPGLPNHEQYF.

The V gene is TRBV7-2, the J gene TRBJ2-3, with 9 bases fitting TRBD2. The trim removed 1 base at V and 1 base at J, leaving 6 bases unmatched. This CDR3 is built from 17 residues. Germline V gene lookup returns CDR1 SGHTA and CDR2 FQGNSA. The CDR3: CASSLEVWTSGTDTQYF. The CDR3 DNA reads as TGTGCCAGCAGCTTAGAGGTTTGGACTAGCGGCACAGATACGCAGTATTTT.

The J gene is TRBJ2-2, the V gene TRBV14; 7 bases are shared with TRBD1. The CDR3 length is 17 residues. Germline V gene data show CDR1 as SGHDN and CDR2 as FVKESK. With V trimmed by 0 bases and J by 3 bases, 7 bases remained unmatched. CDR3 nucleotides: TGTGCCAGCAGCCAAGATTCCGGACAGGAGTACACCGGGGAGCTGTTTTTT. This encodes CASSQDSGQEYTGELFF.

This clonotype was detected only a few times. The rearrangement links TRBV27 to TRBJ2-5, with 7 bases lining up with TRBD1. V shed 5 bases, J shed 5 bases, and the junction held 8 bases outside the gene matches. The CDR3 has 14 residues. Germline CDR1 and CDR2: MNHEY and SMNVEV (reference sequence). The CDR3 bases are TGTGCCAGCAGTCCCTGGGACAGACACGAGACCCAGTACTTC. This gives the protein CASSPWDRHETQYF.

This chain joins TRBV6-1 and TRBJ1-2; D might be TRBD1 (6 bases). In germline, CDR1 is MNHNS, CDR2 SASEGT. Trimming shortened V by 8 bases and J by 4 bases, and 14 bases separated the two germline ends. This CDR3 is 13 amino acids long. In nucleotides, the CDR3 is TGTGCCAGCTTCAGGGGATTCGGCTATGGCTACACCTTC. This sequence encodes CASFRGFGYGYTF.

This clonotype was seen more than once but under ten times. The chain employs TRBV29-1 and TRBJ1-1; the match to TRBD1 covers 7 bases. The CDR3 has 13 amino acids. Germline lookup yields CDR1 SQVTM and CDR2 ANQGSEA. V was pared by 7 bases and J by 0 bases, with 5 bases of the junction left unmatched. The CDR3 protein is CSAKQGLNTEAFF. The CDR3 DNA is TGCAGCGCCAAACAGGGGCTGAACACTGAAGCTTTCTTT.

This chain connects TRBV5-4 to TRBJ2-1; 9 bases agree with TRBD1. The CDR3 has 15 amino acids. Germline V gene data show CDR1 as SGHNT and CDR2 as YYREEE (reference sequence). V trimming: 2 bases; J trimming: 10 bases; junction bases outside the gene matches: 10. CDR3: CASSLTTGGPIEQFF. As DNA, the CDR3 is TGTGCCAGCAGCTTAACGACAGGGGGACCGATCGAGCAGTTCTTC.

The V and J genes are TRBV20-1 and TRBJ1-6, with D unclear. The CDR3 spans 13 residues. CDR1 DFQATT and CDR2 SNEGSKA come from the germline V gene (reference sequence). V dropped 6 bases and J dropped 0 bases, with 6 bases sitting between them. CDR3: CSAGGSYNSPLHF. CDR3 in DNA: TGCAGTGCGGGAGGCTCCTATAATTCACCCCTCCACTTT.